The 7 T cell receptor beta chains below come from one sample, sequenced in a study of shared clonotypes between healthy human individuals. Some clones are missing from TCRdb's copy, which holds only in-frame ones; the method was immunoSEQ multiplex PCR. The table has hundreds of thousands of clones, around 96% seen once. The sample was naive CD4+ T cells sorted from blood. Subset here: CD45RA+ positively selected. Source of these receptors: a woman between 25 and 40 years old in good health.

The V gene is TRBV5-1, the J gene TRBJ2-7, with TRBD1 identical over 7 bases. The germline V gene has CDR1 SGHRS and CDR2 YFSETQ. This CDR3 spans 12 amino acids. V shed 7 bases, J shed 6 bases, and the junction held 7 bases outside the gene matches. CDR3 in amino acids: CASRKTGLEQYF. CDR3 DNA sequence: TGCGCCAGCCGCAAGACAGGGCTCGAGCAGTACTTC.

The chain is built from TRBV6-5 and TRBJ2-7; TRBD2 agrees at 10 bases. CDR1 and CDR2 from the germline V gene are MNHEY and SVGAGI. The CDR3 has 15 residues. Trimming cost V 2 bases and J 3 bases; bases outside gene matches: 4. The CDR3 spells CASSYRTSGVYEQYF. CDR3 nucleotides: TGTGCCAGCAGTTACCGGACTAGCGGAGTCTACGAGCAGTACTTC.

The chain joins TRBV6-5 to TRBJ2-1; 11 positions agree with TRBD2. After removal of 6 bases from V and 5 bases from J, the junction contained 6 bases not matched to a gene. Germline values: CDR1 MNHEY, CDR2 SVGAGI. The length of the CDR3 is 15 residues. The CDR3 sequence is CASRLTSGINNEQFF. In DNA, the CDR3 is TGTGCCAGCAGGTTGACTAGCGGGATAAACAATGAGCAGTTCTTC.

The genes are TRBV7-8 and TRBJ2-1, with 10 bases identical to TRBD2. The CDR3 contains 15 residues. Per the germline V gene, CDR1 is SGHVS and CDR2 is FQNEAQ. J was trimmed by 2 bases and V by 5 bases; bases with no gene match: 3. The CDR3 is CASSPTSGPYNEQFF. For the CDR3, the DNA is TGTGCCAGCAGCCCGACTAGCGGGCCCTACAATGAGCAGTTCTTC.

The chain joins TRBV5-6 to TRBJ2-7; 9 nucleotides align to TRBD1. With 4 bases clipped from V and 5 bases from J, the junction kept 7 bases outside the gene matches. The CDR3 loop spans 14 amino acids. CDR1 is SGHDT and CDR2 is YYEEEE in the germline V gene. Here the CDR3 DNA reads TGTGCCAGCAGCCCCGGGACAGGGAGTAACGAGCAGTACTTC. Translated, it gives CASSPGTGSNEQYF.

This chain uses TRBV7-3 with TRBJ2-3, with 8 bases aligning to TRBD2. There are 17 residues in the CDR3. Germline values: CDR1 SGHTA, CDR2 FQGTGA. With V trimmed by 3 bases and J by 4 bases, 12 bases remained unmatched. As DNA, the CDR3 is TGTGCCAGCAGCTTTCGTCTAGGAGCGGGAGACCCAGATACGCAGTATTTT. Amino acid sequence: CASSFRLGAGDPDTQYF.

The rearrangement joins TRBV6-5 to TRBJ2-3, with 12 bases fitting TRBD2. CDR1 and CDR2 (germline): MNHEY, SVGAGI. Germline trimming cut 2 bases from V and 9 bases from J; bases unmatched to any gene: 6. This CDR3 spans 15 amino acids. CDR3 coding DNA: TGTGCCAGCAGTTACCGCCGACTAGCGGGAGAAACGCAGTATTTT. Its translation is CASSYRRLAGETQYF.